Reported below is one TCR beta chain. Its antigen is unidentified. The source of the sample is a study of shared clonotypes between healthy human individuals. Study-wide findings and caveats: Sequencing depth was predicted to influence how clonotypes are shared among donors. Tissues were not sampled, only blood, and their repertoires likely differ. Represented genetic and exposure-history diversity was restricted by having few donors.

Each sorted subset replicate got 200 ng genomic DNA, roughly 30,000 genomes. Only in-frame clones appear in the TCRdb table, and some are missing; sequencing was by immunoSEQ multiplex PCR. In the table there are 2 million or so clones, approximately 94% of which are singletons. CD8 cells classed as naive were CD45RO-negative and positively selected for CCR7, excluding terminally differentiated effector memory CD45RA+ cells. V lost 7 bases and J 3 bases, leaving 16 bases between the germline ends. The CDR3 spans 15 residues. Germline CDR1 and CDR2: MNHEY and SVGAGI. Sequenced material: naive CD8+ T cells sorted from blood. This chain connects TRBV6-5 to TRBJ2-1; D is possibly TRBD1 (6 bases). The source of this sequence is a man aged 18-30 years in good health. The CDR3 is CASTITEGDYNEQFF. CDR3 nucleotide sequence: TGTGCCAGCACCATTACCGAGGGGGACTACAATGAGCAGTTCTTC.